Listed below are T cell receptor beta chains from one sample, sequenced in a study of T-cell reconstitution after alpha-beta-depleted transplantation in children. A single record per CDR3 protein comes from TCRdb applying MiXCR to the PCR reads. The sample contains some 500,000 distinct CDR3 sequences, roughly 18% of which appear only once. The specimen was PBMCs from the stem cell graft donor, collected from the stem cell graft. The receptors originated from a human donor who donated a stem cell graft to a child with acute lymphoblastic leukemia. Each CDR3 is given with its conserved first and last residue. D genes are given only for firm matches. Clone size appears in some rows only: once, few, many, or a class for an expanded clone.

d_call,j_call,clone_size,v_call,cdr3_aa,cdr3_nt
.,TRBJ1-1,few,TRBV7-6,CASSLIGTLNTEAFF,TGTGCCAGCAGCTTGATTGGGACACTGAACACTGAAGCTTTCTTT
.,TRBJ1-5,.,TRBV7-6,CASSRGTLNQPQHF,TGTGCCAGCAGCCGCGGGACACTCAATCAGCCCCAGCATTTT
.,TRBJ2-7,.,TRBV7-6,CASSPTSQGSSYEQYF,TGTGCCAGCAGCCCAACCAGCCAGGGGAGCTCCTACGAGCAGTACTTC
.,TRBJ2-5,few,TRBV18,CASSPYVRGLETQYF,TGTGCCAGCTCGCCTTACGTCCGAGGGCTCGAGACCCAGTACTTC
.,TRBJ2-7,few,TRBV10-3,CAISEPGYEQYF,TGTGCCATCAGTGAACCGGGTTACGAGCAGTACTTC
.,TRBJ2-7,few,TRBV3-1,CASSHPSGIGNEQYF,TGTGCCAGCAGCCACCCCTCGGGGATAGGAAACGAGCAGTACTTC
.,TRBJ1-2,few,TRBV3-1,CASSQGEGIIYGYTF,TGTGCCAGCAGCCAAGGGGAAGGGATAATCTATGGCTACACCTTC
TRBD2,TRBJ2-7,few,TRBV3-1,CASSQGGLAGVYEQYF,TGTGCCAGCAGCCAGGGAGGACTAGCGGGGGTCTACGAGCAGTACTTC
TRBD1,TRBJ1-1,many,TRBV29-1,CSVATGGTEAFF,TGCAGCGTTGCAACAGGGGGCACTGAAGCTTTCTTT
.,TRBJ2-3,few,TRBV5-6,CASSLGAELNTQYF,TGTGCCAGCAGCTTGGGGGCAGAGCTGAATACGCAGTATTTT
.,TRBJ1-5,many,TRBV5-5,CASSLDPGSNQPQHF,TGTGCCAGCAGCTTGGATCCGGGGAGCAATCAGCCCCAGCATTTT
TRBD1,TRBJ2-2,.,TRBV11-2,CASPDRARAGELFF,TGTGCCAGCCCTGACAGGGCCAGGGCCGGGGAGCTGTTTTTT
.,TRBJ1-1,few,TRBV29-1,CSVRGGGRYTEAFF,TGCAGCGTGCGGGGAGGAGGGCGGTACACTGAAGCTTTCTTT
TRBD2,TRBJ2-1,few,TRBV29-1,CSVEDMASGRTNEQFF,TGCAGCGTTGAAGATATGGCTAGCGGGAGGACTAATGAGCAGTTCTTC
.,TRBJ2-3,few,TRBV15,CATSRPTGTVGTDTQYF,TGTGCCACCAGCAGACCCACAGGGACGGTCGGGACAGATACGCAGTATTTT
.,TRBJ1-5,few,TRBV20-1,CSARPQGFNNQPQHF,TGCAGTGCTAGGCCTCAGGGGTTCAACAATCAGCCCCAGCATTTT
TRBD1,TRBJ2-5,.,TRBV3-1,CASSPGAPQGADRGETQYF,TGTGCCAGCAGCCCAGGGGCCCCACAGGGGGCGGATAGGGGGGAGACCCAGTACTTC
TRBD2,TRBJ2-4,.,TRBV5-6,CASSLAGLAFLTTAKNIQYF,TGTGCCAGCAGCTTGGCCGGACTAGCGTTTCTGACCACCGCCAAAAACATTCAGTACTTC
.,TRBJ2-7,.,TRBV24-1,CATSDLEPGTEQYF,TGTGCCACCAGTGATTTGGAGCCAGGGACCGAGCAGTACTTC
TRBD2,TRBJ2-5,.,TRBV4-1,CASSQAQRGPEETQYF,TGCGCCAGCAGCCAGGCACAGCGGGGGCCGGAAGAGACCCAGTACTTC
.,TRBJ2-2,few,TRBV6-6,CASSGQNTGELFF,TGTGCCAGCAGTGGACAAAACACCGGGGAGCTGTTTTTT
TRBD2,TRBJ2-7,few,TRBV20-1,CSASRAGATYEQYF,TGCAGTGCTAGTAGGGCGGGAGCCACCTACGAGCAGTACTTC
TRBD2,TRBJ2-1,.,TRBV6-2/TRBV6-3,CASSITGGPGDNEQFF,TGTGCCAGCTCAATCACGGGGGGTCCGGGAGACAATGAGCAGTTCTTC
.,TRBJ2-1,.,TRBV20-1,CSADLVLGNEQFF,TGCAGTGCGGATTTAGTGCTGGGCAATGAGCAGTTCTTC
.,TRBJ2-3,.,TRBV29-1,CSVEDPDLIPRYTQYF,TGCAGCGTTGAAGATCCCGACCTGATCCCCCGTTATACGCAGTATTTT
.,TRBJ1-6,.,TRBV12-3/TRBV12-4,CASSFGAGALHF,.
TRBD1,TRBJ2-7,.,TRBV4-1,CASSPSRTGALEQYF,TGCGCCAGCAGCCCGAGCCGGACAGGGGCTCTCGAGCAGTACTTC
TRBD1,TRBJ1-2,.,TRBV5-1,CASSWGDRGYYGYTF,TGCGCCAGCAGCTGGGGGGACAGGGGCTACTATGGCTACACCTTC
.,TRBJ2-7,.,TRBV20-1,CSATGDEQYF,TGCAGTGCTACCGGGGACGAGCAGTACTTC
.,TRBJ2-7,few,TRBV27,CASSPQGAVSSYEQYF,TGTGCCAGCAGTCCCCAAGGGGCGGTCAGCTCCTACGAGCAGTACTTC
.,TRBJ2-2,.,TRBV5-1,CASSARGRDTGELFF,TGCGCCAGCAGCGCTCGGGGGCGAGACACCGGGGAGCTGTTTTTT
.,TRBJ1-1,many,TRBV5-5,CASSSRAGGTEAFF,TGTGCCAGCAGCTCACGGGCCGGAGGAACTGAAGCTTTCTTT
.,TRBJ1-4,many,TRBV5-1,CASSLSTTASYEKLFF,TGCGCCAGCAGCTTATCAACGACAGCCAGTTATGAAAAACTGTTTTTT
.,TRBJ1-2,few,TRBV27,CASRPHRDTSRHGYTF,TGTGCCAGCAGACCTCACCGGGACACGTCTCGCCATGGCTACACCTTC
.,TRBJ2-7,few,TRBV3-1,CASSQREPPYEQYF,TGTGCCAGCAGCCAACGGGAGCCCCCCTACGAGCAGTACTTC
TRBD2,TRBJ2-7,.,TRBV6-9,CASSKETSFTEQYF,TGTGCCAGCAGTAAGGAGACTAGCTTCACCGAGCAGTACTTC
.,TRBJ1-1,few,TRBV19,CASSTGMYTEAFF,TGTGCCAGTAGTACAGGGATGTACACTGAAGCTTTCTTT
.,TRBJ2-7,few,TRBV12-3/TRBV12-4,CASSLTVTYEQYF,TGTGCCAGCAGTTTAACGGTGACCTACGAGCAGTACTTC
.,TRBJ2-7,few,TRBV5-1,CASSLDGHGAYEQYF,TGCGCCAGCAGCTTGGACGGTCATGGAGCCTACGAGCAGTACTTC
TRBD2,TRBJ2-2,few,TRBV2,CASNIAGTSGELFF,TGTGCCAGCAATATAGCGGGTACATCCGGGGAGCTGTTTTTT
TRBD2,TRBJ2-1,few,TRBV24-1,CATSDRSGAANNEQFF,TGTGCCACCAGTGACCGCAGCGGGGCGGCAAACAATGAGCAGTTCTTC
.,TRBJ2-2,.,TRBV9,CASSYQGFGGELFF,TGTGCCAGCAGCTACCAGGGGTTTGGCGGGGAGCTGTTTTTT
.,TRBJ2-2,few,TRBV9,CASSVDIAGELFF,TGTGCCAGCAGCGTTGACATAGCCGGGGAGCTGTTTTTT
.,TRBJ2-7,few,TRBV7-9,CASSLARPTGGGEQYF,TGTGCCAGCAGCTTAGCGCGGCCCACCGGGGGAGGCGAGCAGTACTTC
.,TRBJ2-7,.,TRBV10-3,CAIMGQASSYEQYF,TGTGCCATCATGGGACAAGCTTCATCCTACGAGCAGTACTTC
.,TRBJ2-1,.,TRBV3-1,CASSRRGGEQQFF,TGTGCCAGCAGCCGCCGGGGTGGGGAGCAGCAGTTCTTC
TRBD2,TRBJ2-3,.,TRBV6-1,CASSPLDSGRTDTQYF,TGTGCCAGCAGTCCTTTGGATAGCGGGCGCACAGATACGCAGTATTTT
.,TRBJ2-7,.,TRBV18,CASSPSDTYEQYF,TGTGCCAGCTCACCGTCGGACACCTACGAGCAGTACTTC
TRBD1,TRBJ2-3,.,TRBV10-3,CAIRAQGALGTDTQYF,TGTGCCATCAGAGCCCAGGGGGCGCTTGGCACAGATACGCAGTATTTT
TRBD2,TRBJ2-1,few,TRBV9,CASSPSGSEQFF,TGTGCCAGCAGCCCGAGCGGGAGCGAGCAGTTCTTC
.,TRBJ2-1,many,TRBV4-2,CASSQLGMSQIF,TGTGCCAGCAGCCAGCTGGGAATGAGCCAAATCTTC